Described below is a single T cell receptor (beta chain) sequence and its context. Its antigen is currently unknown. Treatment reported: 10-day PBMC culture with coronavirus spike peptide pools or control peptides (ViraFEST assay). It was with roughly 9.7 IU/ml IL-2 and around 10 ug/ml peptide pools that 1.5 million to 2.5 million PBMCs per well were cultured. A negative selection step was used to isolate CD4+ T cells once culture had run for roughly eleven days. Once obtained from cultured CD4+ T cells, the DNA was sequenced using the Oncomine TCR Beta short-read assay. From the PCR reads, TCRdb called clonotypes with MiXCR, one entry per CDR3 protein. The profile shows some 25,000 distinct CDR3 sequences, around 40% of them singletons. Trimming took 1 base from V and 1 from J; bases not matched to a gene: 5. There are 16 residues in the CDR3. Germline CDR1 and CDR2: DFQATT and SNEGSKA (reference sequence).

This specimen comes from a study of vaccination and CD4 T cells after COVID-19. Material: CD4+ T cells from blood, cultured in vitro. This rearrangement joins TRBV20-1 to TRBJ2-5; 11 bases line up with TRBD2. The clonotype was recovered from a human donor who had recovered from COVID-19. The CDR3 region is CSARATSGGLQETQYF. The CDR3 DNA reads TGCAGTGCTAGAGCCACTAGCGGGGGACTCCAAGAGACCCAGTACTTC.